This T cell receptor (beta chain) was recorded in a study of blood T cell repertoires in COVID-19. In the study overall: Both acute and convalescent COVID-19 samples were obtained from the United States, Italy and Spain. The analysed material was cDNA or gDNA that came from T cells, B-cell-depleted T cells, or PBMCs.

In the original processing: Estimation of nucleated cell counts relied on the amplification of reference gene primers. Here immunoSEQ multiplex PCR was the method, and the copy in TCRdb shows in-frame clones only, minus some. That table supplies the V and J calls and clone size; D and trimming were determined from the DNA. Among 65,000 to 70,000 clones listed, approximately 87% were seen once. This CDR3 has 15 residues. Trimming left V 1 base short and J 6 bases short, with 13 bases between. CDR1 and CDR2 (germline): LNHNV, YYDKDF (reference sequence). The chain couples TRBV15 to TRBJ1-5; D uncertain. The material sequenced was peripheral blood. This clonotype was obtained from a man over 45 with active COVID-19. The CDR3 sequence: CATSRVRASGQPQHF. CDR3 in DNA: TGTGCCACCAGCAGAGTTCGAGCGTCGGGTCAGCCCCAGCATTTT.